This is a list of T cell receptor beta chains from one sample in a study of technical replicates of blood from a handful of donors. Only in-frame clones appear in the TCRdb table, and some are missing; sequencing was by immunoSEQ multiplex PCR. The table lists 79,000 or so clones, about nine tenths of them singletons. The sample taken for sequencing was T cells isolated from PBMCs. These receptors were taken from a human donor in good health. CDR3s include the opening cysteine and the closing phenylalanine or tryptophan. A D gene is named only where the DNA matches it firmly. The listing skips clone size in some rows; elsewhere it reads once, few, many or a size class.

J gene: TRBJ2-3; D gene: TRBD2; clone size: -; V gene: TRBV28; CDR3 DNA: TGTGCCAGCAGTTTGGGGGGAGGGGCCCCAGATACGCAGTATTTT; CDR3 protein: CASSLGGGAPDTQYF
J gene: TRBJ1-5; D gene: -; clone size: few; V gene: TRBV5-6; CDR3 DNA: TGTGCCAGCAGCTTGGTGGGCTATCAGCCCCAGCATTTT; CDR3 protein: CASSLVGYQPQHF
J gene: TRBJ1-1; D gene: -; clone size: -; V gene: TRBV6-6; CDR3 DNA: TGTGCCAGCAGTTACGGACCCCAAGGGGCTGAAGCTTTCTTT; CDR3 protein: CASSYGPQGAEAFF
J gene: TRBJ2-1; D gene: -; clone size: -; V gene: TRBV9; CDR3 DNA: TGTGCCAGCAGCGATACAGGGAGCTCCTACAATGAGCAGTTCTTC; CDR3 protein: CASSDTGSSYNEQFF
J gene: TRBJ2-7; D gene: -; clone size: -; V gene: TRBV18; CDR3 DNA: TGTGCCAGCTCACGAGGGACTGAACCTTCCTACGAGCAGTACTTC; CDR3 protein: CASSRGTEPSYEQYF
J gene: TRBJ1-5; D gene: -; clone size: -; V gene: TRBV19; CDR3 DNA: TGTGCCAGTAGTATGATCAGGGATCAGCCCCAGCATTTT; CDR3 protein: CASSMIRDQPQHF
J gene: TRBJ2-1; D gene: -; clone size: -; V gene: TRBV10-3; CDR3 DNA: TGTGCCATCAATATCAGGGCAGGCTGGTCCTACAATGAGCAGTTCTTC; CDR3 protein: CAINIRAGWSYNEQFF
J gene: TRBJ1-3; D gene: -; clone size: -; V gene: TRBV4-2; CDR3 DNA: TGTGCCAGCAGCCAAGACAGGGTCGGAAACACCATATATTTT; CDR3 protein: CASSQDRVGNTIYF
J gene: TRBJ1-2; D gene: -; clone size: -; V gene: TRBV19; CDR3 DNA: TGTGCCAGTAGGGCGGCCCTAGATGGCTACACCTTC; CDR3 protein: CASRAALDGYTF
J gene: TRBJ1-3; D gene: -; clone size: -; V gene: TRBV21-1; CDR3 DNA: TGTGCCAGCAGCCCTCGTGCTATCGGAAACACCATATATTTT; CDR3 protein: CASSPRAIGNTIYF
J gene: TRBJ2-3; D gene: TRBD1; clone size: -; V gene: TRBV11-3; CDR3 DNA: TGTGCCAGCAGCTCCCGCGGGACAGGGATCACAGATACGCAGTATTTT; CDR3 protein: CASSSRGTGITDTQYF
J gene: TRBJ2-1; D gene: -; clone size: -; V gene: TRBV11-2; CDR3 DNA: TGTGCCAGCGGGGCCGCCGCAGCCTACAATGAGCAGTTCTTC; CDR3 protein: CASGAAAAYNEQFF
J gene: TRBJ2-5; D gene: -; clone size: -; V gene: TRBV7-3; CDR3 DNA: TGTGCCAGCAGCTTAAGACACAGGAAAGGGAAGACCCAGTACTTC; CDR3 protein: CASSLRHRKGKTQYF
J gene: TRBJ1-1; D gene: -; clone size: -; V gene: TRBV4-3; CDR3 DNA: TGCGCCAGCAGCCAAGACCCAGGGAACACTGAAGCTTTCTTT; CDR3 protein: CASSQDPGNTEAFF
J gene: TRBJ2-3; D gene: -; clone size: -; V gene: TRBV7-2; CDR3 DNA: TGTGCCAGCAGCTTGGATCGGGGGACAGATACGCAGTATTTT; CDR3 protein: CASSLDRGTDTQYF
J gene: TRBJ1-2; D gene: -; clone size: -; V gene: TRBV6-5; CDR3 DNA: TGTGCCAGCTTCAGGGGTAACTATGGCTACACCTTC; CDR3 protein: CASFRGNYGYTF
J gene: TRBJ2-1; D gene: TRBD2; clone size: -; V gene: TRBV11-2; CDR3 DNA: TGTGCCAGCAGCTTCCTAGCGGGAGAGAATGAGCAGTTCTTC; CDR3 protein: CASSFLAGENEQFF
J gene: TRBJ2-7; D gene: TRBD2; clone size: -; V gene: TRBV12-5; CDR3 DNA: TGTGCTAGTGGACGCTACCCGTCACTAGCGGGAGGGCGATACGAGCAGTACTTC; CDR3 protein: CASGRYPSLAGGRYEQYF
J gene: TRBJ1-1; D gene: TRBD1; clone size: -; V gene: TRBV27; CDR3 DNA: TGTGCCAGCAGCGTACAGGGGGCCACTGAAGCTTTCTTT; CDR3 protein: CASSVQGATEAFF
J gene: TRBJ2-1; D gene: -; clone size: -; V gene: TRBV6-4; CDR3 DNA: TGTGCCGGCTCCAGGTTGAGCTCCTACAATGAGCAGTTCTTC; CDR3 protein: CAGSRLSSYNEQFF
J gene: TRBJ2-7; D gene: -; clone size: -; V gene: TRBV18; CDR3 DNA: TGTGCCAGCTCACCCTACTTCTCGACAGCTACCTACGAGCAGTACTTC; CDR3 protein: CASSPYFSTATYEQYF
J gene: TRBJ2-7; D gene: -; clone size: -; V gene: TRBV30; CDR3 DNA: TGTGCCGGTCAGGAGCGGATCTCCTACGAGCAGTACTTC; CDR3 protein: CAGQERISYEQYF
J gene: TRBJ2-3; D gene: TRBD2; clone size: -; V gene: TRBV10-1; CDR3 DNA: TGCGCCAGCAGCCCCTTGGCGGGAGTTAGAGATACGCAGTATTTT; CDR3 protein: CASSPLAGVRDTQYF
J gene: TRBJ2-1; D gene: -; clone size: once; V gene: TRBV30; CDR3 DNA: TGTGCCTGGAAGGGAATCAGTCTTGGAGGGGCCGTCACCGTGTTTAATGAGCAGTTCTTC; CDR3 protein: CAWKGISLGGAVTVFNEQFF
J gene: TRBJ1-1; D gene: TRBD1; clone size: -; V gene: TRBV2; CDR3 DNA: TGTGCCAGCAGTGGACAGGGCGGCACTGAAGCTTTCTTT; CDR3 protein: CASSGQGGTEAFF
J gene: TRBJ1-3; D gene: -; clone size: -; V gene: TRBV7-8; CDR3 DNA: TGTGCCAGCAGCTTAGATGTGGCAGACACCATATATTTT; CDR3 protein: CASSLDVADTIYF
J gene: TRBJ1-1; D gene: TRBD1; clone size: -; V gene: TRBV11-2; CDR3 DNA: TGTGCCAGCAGCTTAGAGGCAGGGGGCACTGAAGCTTTCTTT; CDR3 protein: CASSLEAGGTEAFF
J gene: TRBJ1-2; D gene: -; clone size: -; V gene: TRBV5-1; CDR3 DNA: TGCGCCAGCAGCTTGGAACGGGAGCCCTATGGCTACACCTTC; CDR3 protein: CASSLEREPYGYTF
J gene: TRBJ2-1; D gene: -; clone size: -; V gene: TRBV9; CDR3 DNA: TGTGCCAGCAGCGTAGGGAATAGCGGCTACAATGAGCAGTTCTTC; CDR3 protein: CASSVGNSGYNEQFF
J gene: TRBJ2-2; D gene: -; clone size: -; V gene: TRBV7-9; CDR3 DNA: TGTGCCAGCAGCTTAGGCGGGTCCGGGGAGCTGTTTTTT; CDR3 protein: CASSLGGSGELFF
J gene: TRBJ2-7; D gene: -; clone size: -; V gene: TRBV5-6; CDR3 DNA: TGTGCCAGCAGCTACGACAGGATCTCAACCTACGAGCAGTACTTC; CDR3 protein: CASSYDRISTYEQYF
J gene: TRBJ2-7; D gene: TRBD1; clone size: -; V gene: TRBV19; CDR3 DNA: TGTGCCAGTAGCCGACAGGGGGAGGACGAGCAGTACTTC; CDR3 protein: CASSRQGEDEQYF
J gene: TRBJ1-2; D gene: -; clone size: -; V gene: TRBV10-2; CDR3 DNA: TGCGCCAGCAGTGAGTCGGTCGAGGATGGCTATGGCTACACCTTC; CDR3 protein: CASSESVEDGYGYTF
J gene: TRBJ2-5; D gene: TRBD2; clone size: -; V gene: TRBV30; CDR3 DNA: TGTGCCTGGAGAGCTCGCGGGAGAGAGACCCAGTACTTC; CDR3 protein: CAWRARGRETQYF
J gene: TRBJ1-5; D gene: -; clone size: -; V gene: TRBV2; CDR3 DNA: TGTGCCAGCAGTGTTGGGGGGGCGGGGAGCAATCAGCCCCAGCATTTT; CDR3 protein: CASSVGGAGSNQPQHF
J gene: TRBJ1-1; D gene: -; clone size: -; V gene: TRBV5-1; CDR3 DNA: TGCGCCAGCAGCTTGATAGCGCCGAGGAACACTGAAGCTTTCTTT; CDR3 protein: CASSLIAPRNTEAFF
J gene: TRBJ1-3; D gene: -; clone size: -; V gene: TRBV13; CDR3 DNA: TGTGCCAGCAGCTTAGACGATCTTCGGGTTCTCGGAAACACCATATATTTT; CDR3 protein: CASSLDDLRVLGNTIYF
J gene: TRBJ2-5; D gene: -; clone size: -; V gene: TRBV29-1; CDR3 DNA: TGCAGCGTCCGGGTCGCAGAGACCCAGTACTTC; CDR3 protein: CSVRVAETQYF
J gene: TRBJ2-3; D gene: TRBD2; clone size: -; V gene: TRBV10-3; CDR3 DNA: TGTGCCATCAGTGACTCCGGAGCGGGAGCGCGCGATACGCAGTATTTT; CDR3 protein: CAISDSGAGARDTQYF
J gene: TRBJ1-1; D gene: TRBD1; clone size: -; V gene: TRBV6-5; CDR3 DNA: TGTGCCAGCAGGTCGGACAGGGGAGATCCTGAAGCTTTCTTT; CDR3 protein: CASRSDRGDPEAFF
J gene: TRBJ2-5; D gene: TRBD2; clone size: -; V gene: TRBV4-1; CDR3 DNA: TGCGCCAGCAGCCAAGAACTAGCGGGAGGGGGGGAGACCCAGTACTTC; CDR3 protein: CASSQELAGGGETQYF
J gene: TRBJ1-2; D gene: -; clone size: -; V gene: TRBV6-6; CDR3 DNA: TGTGCCAGCAGTTTATCCAGGGAGGGAGATGGCTACACCTTC; CDR3 protein: CASSLSREGDGYTF
J gene: TRBJ2-1; D gene: -; clone size: -; V gene: TRBV5-6; CDR3 DNA: TGTGCCAGCAGCTTGGCCGGGAGTTACAATGAGCAGTTCTTC; CDR3 protein: CASSLAGSYNEQFF
J gene: TRBJ2-3; D gene: -; clone size: -; V gene: TRBV9; CDR3 DNA: TGTGCCAGCAGCGTCGGTAGAGATACGCAGTATTTT; CDR3 protein: CASSVGRDTQYF
J gene: TRBJ1-1; D gene: -; clone size: -; V gene: TRBV5-1; CDR3 DNA: TGCGCCAGCAGCTTACTAAAAGGGAGCGGGGTGAACACTGAAGCTTTCTTT; CDR3 protein: CASSLLKGSGVNTEAFF
J gene: TRBJ2-1; D gene: TRBD1; clone size: -; V gene: TRBV19; CDR3 DNA: TGTGCCAGTAGTATTGAGGGGGCAAAGTATGAGCAGTTCTTC; CDR3 protein: CASSIEGAKYEQFF
J gene: TRBJ2-5; D gene: -; clone size: -; V gene: TRBV5-1; CDR3 DNA: TGCGCCAGCAGCCCTAGACTAGGGCTGCAGGAGACCCAGTACTTC; CDR3 protein: CASSPRLGLQETQYF